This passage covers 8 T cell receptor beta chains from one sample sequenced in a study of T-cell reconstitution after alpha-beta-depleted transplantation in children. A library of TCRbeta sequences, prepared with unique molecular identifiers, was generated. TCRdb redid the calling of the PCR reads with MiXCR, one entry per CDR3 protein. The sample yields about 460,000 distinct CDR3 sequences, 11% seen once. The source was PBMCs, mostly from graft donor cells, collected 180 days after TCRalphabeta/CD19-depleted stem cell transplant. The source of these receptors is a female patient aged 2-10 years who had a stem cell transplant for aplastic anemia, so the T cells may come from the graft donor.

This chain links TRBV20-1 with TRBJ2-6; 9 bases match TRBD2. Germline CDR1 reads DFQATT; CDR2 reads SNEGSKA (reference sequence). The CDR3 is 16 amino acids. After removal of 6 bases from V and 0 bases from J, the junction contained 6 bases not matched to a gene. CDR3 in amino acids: CSAPTSGPSGANVLTF. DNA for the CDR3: TGCAGTGCGCCGACTAGCGGACCCTCTGGGGCCAACGTCCTGACTTTC.

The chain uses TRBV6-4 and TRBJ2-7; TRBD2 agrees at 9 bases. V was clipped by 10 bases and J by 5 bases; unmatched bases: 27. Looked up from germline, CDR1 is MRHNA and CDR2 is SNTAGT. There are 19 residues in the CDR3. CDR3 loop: CATRGQEGVAGGSWDEQYF. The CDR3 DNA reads TGTGCCACACGGGGGCAGGAAGGCGTTGCGGGAGGGTCTTGGGACGAGCAGTACTTC.

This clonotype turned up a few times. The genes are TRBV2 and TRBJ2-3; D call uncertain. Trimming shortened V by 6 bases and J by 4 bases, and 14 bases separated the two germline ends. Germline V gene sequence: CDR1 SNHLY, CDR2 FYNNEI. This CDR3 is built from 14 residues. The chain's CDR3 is CASRASWHADTQYF. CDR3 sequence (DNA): TGTGCCAGCAGGGCGTCTTGGCACGCAGATACGCAGTATTTT.

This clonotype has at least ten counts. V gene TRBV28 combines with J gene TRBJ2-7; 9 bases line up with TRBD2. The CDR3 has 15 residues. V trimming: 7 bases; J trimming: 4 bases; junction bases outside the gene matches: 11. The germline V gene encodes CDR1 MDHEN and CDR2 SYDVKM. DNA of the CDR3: TGTGCCAGCATCCCCTTTAGCGGGAGTCCGTACGAGCAGTACTTC. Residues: CASIPFSGSPYEQYF.

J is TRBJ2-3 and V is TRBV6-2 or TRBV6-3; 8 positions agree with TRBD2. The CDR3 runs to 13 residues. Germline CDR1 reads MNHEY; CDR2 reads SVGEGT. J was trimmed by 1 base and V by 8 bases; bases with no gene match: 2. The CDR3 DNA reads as TGTGCCAGCTCGGGACTAGGCACAGATACGCAGTATTTT. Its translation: CASSGLGTDTQYF.

For the CDR3, the DNA is TGCGCCAGCAGCTTTGCTTCAGCGTACCAAGAGACCCAGTACTTC. Translation gives CASSFASAYQETQYF. This sequence joins TRBV5-1 and TRBJ2-5, with D hard to call. Germline loops: CDR1 SGHRS, CDR2 YFSETQ. V lost 2 bases and J 0 bases, leaving 11 bases between the germline ends. This CDR3 has 15 residues.

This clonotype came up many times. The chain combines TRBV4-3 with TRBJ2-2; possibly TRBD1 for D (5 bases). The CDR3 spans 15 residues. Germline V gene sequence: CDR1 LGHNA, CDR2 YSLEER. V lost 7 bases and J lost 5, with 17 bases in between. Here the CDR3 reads CASMLGPQGTGELFF. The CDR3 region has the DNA TGCGCCAGCATGTTAGGTCCTCAGGGAACCGGGGAGCTGTTTTTT.

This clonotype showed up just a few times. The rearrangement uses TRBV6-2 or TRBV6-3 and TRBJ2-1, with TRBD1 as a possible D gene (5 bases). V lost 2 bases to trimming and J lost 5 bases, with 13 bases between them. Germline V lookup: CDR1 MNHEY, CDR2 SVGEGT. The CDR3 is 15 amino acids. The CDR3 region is CASSYGASTHNEQFF. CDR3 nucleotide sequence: TGTGCCAGCAGTTACGGGGCTAGTACACACAATGAGCAGTTCTTC.